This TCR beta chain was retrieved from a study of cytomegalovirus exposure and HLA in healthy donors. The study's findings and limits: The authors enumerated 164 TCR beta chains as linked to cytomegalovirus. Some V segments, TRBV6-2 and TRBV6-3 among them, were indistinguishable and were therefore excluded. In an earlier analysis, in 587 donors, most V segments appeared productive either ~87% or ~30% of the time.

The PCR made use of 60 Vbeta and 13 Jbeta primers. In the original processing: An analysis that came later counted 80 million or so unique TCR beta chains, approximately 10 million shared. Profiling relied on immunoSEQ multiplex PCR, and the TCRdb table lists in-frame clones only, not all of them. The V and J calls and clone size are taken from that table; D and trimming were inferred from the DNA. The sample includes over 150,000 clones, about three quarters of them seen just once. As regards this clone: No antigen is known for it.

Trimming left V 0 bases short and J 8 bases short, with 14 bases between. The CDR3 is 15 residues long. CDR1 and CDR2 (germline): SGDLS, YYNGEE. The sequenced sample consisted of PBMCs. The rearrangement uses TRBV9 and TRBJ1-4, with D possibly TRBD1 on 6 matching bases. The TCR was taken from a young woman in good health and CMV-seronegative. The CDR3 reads CASSVAQGRGEKLFF. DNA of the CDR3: TGTGCCAGCAGCGTAGCCCAGGGGAGAGGGGAAAAACTGTTTTTT.